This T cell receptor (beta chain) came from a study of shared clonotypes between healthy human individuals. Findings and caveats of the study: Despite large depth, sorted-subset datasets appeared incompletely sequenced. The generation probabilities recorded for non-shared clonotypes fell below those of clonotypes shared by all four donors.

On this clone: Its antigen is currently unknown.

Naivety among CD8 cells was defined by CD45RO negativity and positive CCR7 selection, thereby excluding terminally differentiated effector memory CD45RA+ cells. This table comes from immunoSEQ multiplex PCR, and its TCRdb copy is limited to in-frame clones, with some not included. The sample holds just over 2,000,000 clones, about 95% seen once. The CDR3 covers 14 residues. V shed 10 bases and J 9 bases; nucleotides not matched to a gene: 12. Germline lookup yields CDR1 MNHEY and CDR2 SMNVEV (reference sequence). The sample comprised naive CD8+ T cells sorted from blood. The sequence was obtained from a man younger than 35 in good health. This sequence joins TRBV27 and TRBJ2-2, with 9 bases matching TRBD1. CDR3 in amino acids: CATGPGQGFRELFF. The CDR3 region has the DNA TGTGCCACCGGTCCGGGACAGGGCTTCAGGGAGCTGTTTTTT.